A selection of T cell receptor beta chains follows, all from one sample in a study of CD8 T cells in ankylosing spondylitis. TCRdb called the 5' RACE reads again in MiXCR, with one record for every CDR3 protein. The data contain under 150,000 distinct CDR3 sequences, roughly a tenth of them singletons. The sample was blood, either unsorted or a sorted T cell fraction (not recorded which). The source is a male donor with ankylosing spondylitis or in good health (not recorded which). Each CDR3 is given with its conserved first and last residue. D genes are given only for firm matches. Only some rows state a clone size, as once, few, many or a class for expanded clones.

TRBD2,TRBV20-1,TRBJ2-2,NA,TGCAGTGCTAGAGGACTAGCGGGAAACGCCGGGGAGCTGTTTTTT,CSARGLAGNAGELFF
NA,TRBV5-5,TRBJ2-1,many,TGTGCCAGCAATCAGCAGAGAACAAATGAGCAGTTCTTC,CASNQQRTNEQFF
NA,TRBV29-1,TRBJ2-3,few,TGCAGCGTTGCGCCCGGAGATACGCAGTATTTT,CSVAPGDTQYF
TRBD2,TRBV7-2,TRBJ2-7,many,TGTGCCAGCAGCCGAAGCGGGAGAAATTCCTACGAGCAGTACTTC,CASSRSGRNSYEQYF
TRBD2,TRBV9,TRBJ2-3,many,TGTGCCAGCAGCGTCTCTGCGGGAGTGGCAGATACGCAGTATTTT,CASSVSAGVADTQYF
NA,TRBV20-1,TRBJ2-4,NA,TGCAGTGCTAGAGATGACTATCAGGCCAAAAACAGTCAGTACTTC,CSARDDYQAKNSQYF
NA,TRBV7-2,TRBJ2-5,NA,TGTGCCAGCAGCTTCAGCGGAGGCCAAGAGACCCAGTACTTC,CASSFSGGQETQYF
TRBD2,TRBV7-3,TRBJ2-1,many,TGTGCCAGCAGGTTAGCGGGAGGAAGTTACAATGAGCAGTTCTTC,CASRLAGGSYNEQFF
TRBD1,TRBV25-1,TRBJ1-2,many,TGTGCCAGCAGGGGACAGGGGGCTGGTGGCTACACCTTC,CASRGQGAGGYTF
TRBD1,TRBV4-1,TRBJ2-7,many,TGCGCCAGCAGCCAAATGTTAAACGTCCGGGACAGGGGATACGAGCAGTACTTC,CASSQMLNVRDRGYEQYF
TRBD1,TRBV4-2,TRBJ2-6,NA,TGTGCCAGCAGCCAAGTGGGGACAGCCTCCCCTGGGGCCAACGTCCTGACTTTC,CASSQVGTASPGANVLTF
TRBD2,TRBV12-3/TRBV12-4,TRBJ2-3,many,TGTGCCAGCAAACGACTAGCGACCACAGATACGCAGTATTTT,CASKRLATTDTQYF
TRBD2,TRBV12-3/TRBV12-4,TRBJ2-3,NA,TGTGCCAGCAGCCGACTAGCGGGAGTAGATACGCAGTATTTT,CASSRLAGVDTQYF
NA,TRBV4-3,TRBJ1-6,many,TGCGCCAGCAGTCTCTCGGGATCACCCCTCCACTTT,CASSLSGSPLHF
TRBD2,TRBV20-1,TRBJ2-7,many,TGCAGTGCTAGACAAGCGGGAGTATGGGAGCAGTACTTC,CSARQAGVWEQYF
NA,TRBV7-8,TRBJ1-6,many,TGTGCCAGCAGCTTAGGTCCACCCCTCCACTTT,CASSLGPPLHF
NA,TRBV5-1,TRBJ2-5,few,TGCGCCAGCAGCTTGGGGGTCAGCGAACAAGAGACCCAGTACTTC,CASSLGVSEQETQYF
TRBD1,TRBV12-3/TRBV12-4,TRBJ1-3,NA,TGTGCCAGCAGTTTCCGAGGGGGCGATTCTGGAAACACCATATATTTT,CASSFRGGDSGNTIYF
NA,TRBV7-2,TRBJ2-1,few,TGTGCCAGCACCACGGGGACTCCCCTTGAGGAGCAGTTCTTC,CASTTGTPLEEQFF
NA,TRBV6-1,TRBJ1-1,NA,TGTGCCAGCAGTGAAGTGGGAACTGAAGCTTTCTTT,CASSEVGTEAFF